This T cell receptor (beta chain) is from a study of T cells in Graves' hyperthyroidism and ophthalmopathy. Study observations and caveats: For ophthalmopathy, model prediction preceded onset by a median approximately 6 months.

This CDR3 has 16 amino acids. The germline V gene has CDR1 LGHDT and CDR2 YNNKEL (reference sequence). V was pared by 6 bases and J by 3 bases, with 7 bases of the junction left unmatched. Amplification yielded TCR beta CDR3 regions, with RNA transcripts as the source. When the TCR CDR3 underwent first-round RT-PCR, the HTBI primer set was used. In TCRdb, the multiplex PCR reads were re-called with MiXCR into one record per CDR3 protein. The repertoire holds hundreds of thousands of distinct CDR3 sequences, with 11% to 15% as singletons. About this clonotype itself: Antigen unknown.

Diagnoses were established using clinical symptoms, serum thyroxine and TRAb, thyroid ultrasound and orbital computed tomography. The sequencing input was blood. The sequence derives from a woman aged 25 to 39 with Graves' hyperthyroidism that later progressed to Graves' ophthalmopathy. V usage is TRBV3-1 and J usage is TRBJ2-4, with TRBD2 matching 11 bases. The CDR3 here is CASRSGTSGYKNIQYF. The DNA of the CDR3 is TGTGCCAGCAGGTCCGGGACTAGCGGCTACAAAAACATTCAGTACTTC.